This TCR beta chain was found in a study of blood T cell repertoires in COVID-19. Some clones are missing from TCRdb's copy, which holds only in-frame ones; the method was immunoSEQ multiplex PCR. The sample contains under 200,000 clones, around four fifths of which appear only once. From germline, CDR1 is SEHNR and CDR2 FQNEAQ (reference sequence). The V gene lost 3 bases and the J gene lost 3 bases, with 15 bases spanning the gap. The CDR3 covers 16 residues. This TCR was sampled from a man in his 70s with acute or convalescent COVID-19. Sample: peripheral blood. V gene TRBV7-9 combines with J gene TRBJ1-3, with D possibly being TRBD1 (5 bases). DNA of the CDR3: TGTGCCAGCAGCTTCCAGGGAGGGACTCTTGGAAACACCATATATTTT. Its translation is CASSFQGGTLGNTIYF.